This TCR beta chain was sequenced in a study of vaccination and CD4 T cells after COVID-19. The study sequenced cultured CD4+ T cell DNA using the Oncomine TCR Beta short-read assay. DNA came from CD4+ T cells after culture. TCRdb reprocessed the PCR reads via MiXCR and lists one record per CDR3 protein. The data contain about 30,000 distinct CDR3 sequences, around 64% of them singletons. The sample holds a few counts of this clonotype. Its specificity is not known. Trimming removed 4 bases from V and 7 bases from J; junction bases left unmatched: 15. Per the germline V gene, CDR1 is MNHNS and CDR2 is SASEGT. The CDR3 consists of 18 residues. The treatment was: roughly nine-day PBMC culture with coronavirus spike peptide pools or control peptides (ViraFEST assay).

The origin of this receptor is a human donor who received a COVID-19 vaccine. This specimen consisted of CD4+ T cells from blood, cultured in vitro, obtained after SARS-CoV-2 vaccination. The rearrangement uses TRBV6-1 and TRBJ1-4; 10 positions match TRBD1. The CDR3 is CASSGWGAPDRGREKLFF. CDR3 sequence (DNA): TGTGCCAGCAGTGGATGGGGGGCGCCTGACAGGGGGCGTGAAAAACTGTTTTTT.